The clone carrying this T cell receptor (beta chain) was found a few times. The data derive from a study of blood T cell repertoires in COVID-19. Overall study: Material from acute and convalescent COVID-19 was sourced from the United States, Italy and Spain. Sources were T cells, B-cell-depleted T cells, or PBMCs; the material itself was cDNA or gDNA.

Sequenced by immunoSEQ multiplex PCR; TCRdb stores in-frame clones only, minus some. Among roughly 120,000 clones listed, around 80% were seen once. V was trimmed by 4 bases and J by 2 bases, leaving 10 bases between them. The CDR3 runs to 14 residues. CDR1 and CDR2 from the germline V gene are SGHNT and YYREEE (reference sequence). The sequenced material came from peripheral blood. This clonotype was sampled from a woman at least 80 years old with acute or convalescent COVID-19. The chain joins TRBV5-4 to TRBJ1-3, with D possibly TRBD1 on 5 matching bases. CDR3 residues: CASSTREAGNTIYF. The CDR3 region has the DNA TGTGCCAGCAGCACCAGGGAGGCTGGAAACACCATATATTTT.